This section outlines one T cell receptor beta chain sequence together with its context. The target antigen is unknown. TCRdb re-called the 5' RACE reads with MiXCR, one entry per CDR3 protein. Seen here are around 80,000 distinct CDR3 sequences, roughly 13% observed once, and the top ten hold under 35%. This CDR3 is 19 amino acids long. CDR1 and CDR2 (germline): KGHDR, SFDVKD. With 4 bases clipped from V and 5 bases from J, the junction kept 21 bases outside the gene matches. This record belongs to a study of T-cell memory formation after mild COVID-19. Points from the study as a whole: Those CD4+ clones that contracted were mainly in CM and EM (CD8+ ones in EMRA). Some SARS-CoV-2-responding clones were already detected in memory before infection.

This receptor was taken from an adult woman who had mild COVID-19 (a few samples of this study predate the infection). Cell type and time point are not known. The sequencing sample was made of PBMCs or a T cell subset sorted from them (not recorded which). J is TRBJ2-5 and V is TRBV24-1, with 7 bases matching TRBD1. Written as DNA, the CDR3 is TGTGCCACCAGTGACTCTGGACAGGAAGTCTCTCTAACTGAGGAGACCCAGTACTTC. It codes for CATSDSGQEVSLTEETQYF.